A selection of T cell receptor beta chains follows, all from one sample in a study of graft-versus-host responses after intestinal transplantation. Some clones are missing from TCRdb's copy, which holds only in-frame ones; the method was immunoSEQ multiplex PCR. The sample holds 80,000 or so clones, approximately 90% seen once. This specimen consisted of PBMCs, obtained 98 days after intestinal transplantation. These receptors were collected from a human patient who received an intestinal transplant, so some T cells may come from the graft donor. The CDR3 runs from the conserved cysteine through the conserved F or W. The D gene is left open where the match is weak. Size is omitted from some rows. Given values are once, few, many or a class for expanded clones.

TRBV4-1	NA	once	TRBJ1-2	CASSHGLFGATYGYTF	TGCGCCAGCAGCCATGGTCTGTTTGGGGCCACCTATGGCTACACCTTC
TRBV7-9	NA	NA	TRBJ2-7	CASSSGPGEQYF	TGTGCCAGCAGCTCCGGTCCGGGGGAGCAGTACTTC
TRBV4-1	NA	once	TRBJ1-3	CASSPTGHFGNTIYF	TGCGCCAGCAGCCCGACGGGACACTTTGGAAACACCATATATTTT
TRBV5-1	TRBD1	NA	TRBJ2-7	CASSFHRGDEQYF	TGCGCCAGCAGCTTTCACAGGGGCGACGAGCAGTACTTC
TRBV10-3	NA	NA	TRBJ2-4	CATQGRGDIQYF	TGTGCCACCCAGGGACGAGGGGACATTCAGTACTTC
TRBV28	NA	NA	TRBJ2-1	CASSFLVGPEEYNEQFF	TGTGCCAGCAGTTTTTTGGTGGGGCCGGAAGAATACAATGAGCAGTTCTTC
TRBV6-6	TRBD1	NA	TRBJ1-5	CASRGTGGNQPQHF	TGTGCCAGCCGGGGGACAGGGGGCAATCAGCCCCAGCATTTT
TRBV5-6	NA	NA	TRBJ2-7	CASSSLVILQSYEQYF	TGTGCCAGCAGCTCTCTCGTAATACTTCAATCCTACGAGCAGTACTTC
TRBV5-1	TRBD1	NA	TRBJ2-3	CASSLDRGSTDTQYF	TGCGCCAGCAGCTTGGACAGGGGGAGCACAGATACGCAGTATTTT
TRBV7-9	TRBD2	NA	TRBJ2-3	CASSIPSLAGITDTQYF	TGTGCCAGCAGCATCCCGTCCCTAGCGGGGATCACAGATACGCAGTATTTT
TRBV2	TRBD2	NA	TRBJ2-3	CASSDGTSGGRTDTQYF	TGTGCCAGCAGTGATGGGACTAGCGGGGGCCGCACAGATACGCAGTATTTT
TRBV7-9	TRBD2	NA	TRBJ2-5	CASSLAGGETQYF	TGTGCCAGCAGCTTAGCGGGAGGGGAGACCCAGTACTTC
TRBV5-6	TRBD2	NA	TRBJ2-5	CASSPGGLAGGFQETQYF	TGTGCCAGCAGCCCGGGTGGGCTAGCGGGGGGGTTCCAAGAGACCCAGTACTTC
TRBV7-2	NA	NA	TRBJ2-2	CASSFAGPNTGELFF	TGTGCCAGCAGCTTTGCGGGGCCGAACACCGGGGAGCTGTTTTTT
TRBV5-4	TRBD2	NA	TRBJ2-1	CASSLKRISGSTNEQFF	TGTGCCAGCAGCTTGAAGAGGATTAGCGGGAGTACCAATGAGCAGTTCTTC
TRBV25-1	TRBD1	NA	TRBJ1-2	CASSGNRGLYGYTF	TGTGCCAGCAGTGGTAACAGGGGGCTCTATGGCTACACCTTC
TRBV7-9	NA	NA	TRBJ1-1	CASSLGGRLEAFF	TGTGCCAGCAGCTTAGGAGGTCGGCTTGAAGCTTTCTTT
TRBV5-1	TRBD2	few	TRBJ2-2	CATRVAGAGGNTGELFF	TGCGCCACCAGGGTAGCTGGAGCGGGGGGGAACACCGGGGAGCTGTTTTTT
TRBV6-1	TRBD1	NA	TRBJ1-6	CASSGPEGGAYNSPLHF	TGTGCCAGCAGTGGTCCGGAAGGGGGCGCTTATAATTCACCCCTCCACTTT
TRBV7-6	TRBD1	NA	TRBJ1-1	CASSPTGYTEAFF	TGTGCCAGCAGCCCGACAGGGTACACTGAAGCTTTCTTT
TRBV5-1	TRBD2	NA	TRBJ2-3	CASSLGEGSDTQYF	TGCGCCAGCAGCTTGGGGGAGGGTTCGGATACGCAGTATTTT
TRBV27	TRBD1	NA	TRBJ2-2	CASSSQDRGYGTGELFF	TGTGCCAGCAGTTCTCAGGACAGGGGTTATGGCACCGGGGAGCTGTTTTTT
TRBV4-1	NA	NA	TRBJ2-1	CASSRRTENEQFF	TGCGCCAGCAGCCGCAGGACAGAGAATGAGCAGTTCTTC
TRBV4-1	TRBD2	NA	TRBJ2-6	CASSQLGGGAGANVLTF	TGCGCCAGCAGCCAACTTGGTGGGGGGGCTGGGGCCAACGTCCTGACTTTC
TRBV11-2	NA	NA	TRBJ1-1	CASSLDRDTEAFF	TGTGCCAGCAGCTTAGACAGGGACACTGAAGCTTTCTTT
TRBV6-6	NA	NA	TRBJ1-6	CASSYSSANNSPLHF	TGTGCCAGCAGTTACTCAAGTGCTAATAATTCACCCCTCCACTTT
TRBV28	NA	NA	TRBJ1-3	CASSIRVGGNTIYF	TGTGCCAGCAGTATCAGGGTAGGGGGAAACACCATATATTTT
TRBV28	NA	NA	TRBJ2-7	CASSDLSSPPGGQPYEQYF	TGTGCCAGCAGCGACCTCAGCAGTCCGCCCGGAGGACAGCCCTACGAGCAGTACTTC
TRBV6-1	TRBD1	once	TRBJ1-2	CASSENRGVDGHTF	TGTGCCAGCAGTGAAAACAGGGGGGTCGATGGCCACACCTTC
TRBV5-4	TRBD2	NA	TRBJ2-5	CASSPARQRGEETQYF	TGTGCCAGCAGCCCCGCCCGACAGCGGGGGGAAGAGACCCAGTACTTC
TRBV7-9	TRBD2	NA	TRBJ2-3	CASSLLLAGNTDTQYF	TGTGCCAGCAGCTTATTACTAGCGGGAAACACAGATACGCAGTATTTT
TRBV25-1	TRBD2	once	TRBJ2-1	CASSDAGVRVGGNEQFF	TGTGCCAGCAGTGATGCGGGGGTGAGGGTGGGAGGAAATGAGCAGTTCTTC
TRBV7-3	NA	NA	TRBJ2-1	CASSLNPGLTTQFF	TGTGCCAGCAGCTTAAACCCGGGACTGACCACGCAGTTCTTC
TRBV5-1	TRBD1	NA	TRBJ1-2	CASSLQGRGYTF	TGCGCCAGCAGCTTACAGGGGCGCGGCTACACCTTC
TRBV2	TRBD1	NA	TRBJ1-2	CASSDRDRSNYGYTF	TGTGCCAGCAGTGACAGGGACAGATCTAACTATGGCTACACCTTC
TRBV4-1	NA	NA	TRBJ2-1	CASSQDGGPASSYNEQFF	TGCGCCAGCAGCCAAGATGGAGGGCCCGCCAGCTCCTACAATGAGCAGTTCTTC
TRBV7-6	NA	NA	TRBJ1-6	CASSLRGANNSPLHF	TGTGCCAGCAGCTTAAGGGGAGCTAATAATTCACCCCTCCACTTT
TRBV19	TRBD1	NA	TRBJ1-1	CASSTSGGTEAFF	TGTGCCAGTAGTACCTCAGGGGGCACTGAAGCTTTCTTT